This T cell receptor (beta chain) stems from a study of glioma-infiltrating T cells after dendritic cell vaccination. Study background: Dendritic cell vaccination trial patients had either newly diagnosed or recurrent glioblastoma. Three intradermal dendritic cell vaccine injections were given every two weeks.

The table came from immunoSEQ multiplex PCR; TCRdb's copy has only in-frame clones and leaves some out. The table has 70,000 to 100,000 clones, less than 90% seen once. Sample time point: after dendritic cell vaccination, including at tumor progression/relapse. The table lists this clone with a few counts. Germline V CDR1 and CDR2: SGHRS, YFSETQ. This CDR3 contains 15 residues. After removal of 1 base from V and 6 bases from J, the junction contained 6 bases not matched to a gene. Sample: blood, taken after dendritic cell vaccination. This sequence joins TRBV5-1 and TRBJ1-4; 7 bases are a match to TRBD1. The clonotype was recovered from a human donor with glioblastoma. The CDR3 DNA is TGCGCCAGCAGCTTGTCTGGGACAGCGTATGAAAAACTGTTTTTT. Its protein product is CASSLSGTAYEKLFF.